The 20 T cell receptor beta chains below all came from one sample that was sequenced in a study of blood T cells in healthy people across ages. A sample-barcoded 5' primer and a J-beta primer mix were used in a second PCR of about 7 to 11 cycles. TCRdb analysed the 5' RACE reads with MiXCR anew, one entry per CDR3 protein. This sample has roughly 2 million distinct CDR3 sequences, with about 50% found just once. The sequenced sample was blood. Source of these receptors: a middle-aged woman in good health.

The chain has TRBV20-1 and TRBJ1-2; D might be TRBD1 (6 bases). V shed 7 bases and J shed 7 bases, with 13 bases lying between them. This CDR3 contains 11 residues. Germline assignment: CDR1 DFQATT and CDR2 SNEGSKA (reference sequence). The CDR3 DNA follows: TGCAGTGTCGGGGGCGCGGGTGGCTACACCTTC. This encodes CSVGGAGGYTF.

The gene calls are TRBV15 and TRBJ1-1, with unresolved D. The CDR3 is made up of 11 amino acids. The V gene's germline CDR1 is LNHNV and CDR2 YYDKDF (reference sequence). V lost 0 bases, J lost 11 bases, and 7 bases lay in between. The CDR3 loop is CATSRDNRAFF. As DNA, the CDR3 is TGTGCCACCAGCAGAGATAACCGGGCTTTCTTT.

The genes are TRBV20-1 and TRBJ2-5; 9 bases fit TRBD1. The CDR3 runs 14 residues. Trimming at V came to 3 bases and at J to 1 base, leaving 3 bases not matched to a gene. Germline V lookup: CDR1 DFQATT, CDR2 SNEGSKA (reference sequence). CDR3: CSARWTGAQETQYF. The CDR3 DNA sequence: TGCAGTGCTAGGTGGACAGGGGCCCAAGAGACCCAGTACTTC.

The chain joins TRBV7-4 to TRBJ2-1; 11 nucleotides agree with TRBD2. CDR3 length: 18 amino acids. V was pared by 1 base and J by 0 bases, with 5 bases of the junction left unmatched. Germline V gives CDR1 SGHVT, CDR2 SQSDAQ. CDR3 bases: TGTGCCAGCAGCTTAGATAGCGGGGGGGAAAGCTCCTACAATGAGCAGTTCTTC. Protein: CASSLDSGGESSYNEQFF.

A few counts support this clonotype. V usage is TRBV7-2 and J usage is TRBJ2-1, with TRBD1 matching 7 bases. This CDR3 spans 15 amino acids. The germline V gene encodes CDR1 SGHTA and CDR2 FQGNSA. After removal of 5 bases from V and 2 bases from J, the junction contained 6 bases not matched to a gene. Here the CDR3 DNA reads TGTGCCAGCAGCCCCGACAGGGCCACCTACAATGAGCAGTTCTTC. Amino acids: CASSPDRATYNEQFF.

The chain carries TRBV5-4 and TRBJ2-7; the D gene is possibly TRBD2 (5 bases). Germline loops: CDR1 SGHNT, CDR2 YYREEE (reference sequence). Trimming took 4 bases from V and 5 from J, leaving 19 bases between them. The CDR3 sequence is 15 residues long. Here the CDR3 reads CASSRGSLKSNEQYF. The CDR3 coding sequence is TGTGCCAGCAGCCGGGGATCTCTAAAGTCAAACGAGCAGTACTTC.

The chain combines TRBV29-1 with TRBJ1-4; D remains unclear. CDR3 length equals 13 residues. V was shortened by 6 bases and J by 8 bases, with 16 bases between the two germline ends. The V gene's germline CDR1 is SQVTM and CDR2 ANQGSEA. The CDR3 DNA sequence: TGCAGCGTGCGAGTGGGAGTCCGGGAAAAACTGTTTTTT. Residues: CSVRVGVREKLFF.

The chain uses TRBV6-2 or TRBV6-3 and TRBJ2-6, with TRBD1 identical over 7 bases. The CDR3 sequence is 15 residues long. V lost 10 bases, J lost 1 base, and 7 bases stayed unmatched. The germline V gene encodes CDR1 MNHEY and CDR2 SVGEGT. The CDR3 bases are TGTGCCACCGAGGGACAGACATCTGGGGCCAACGTCCTGACTTTC. This encodes CATEGQTSGANVLTF.

The chain recombines TRBV28 with TRBJ2-7; TRBD1 or TRBD2 may be the D gene (5 bases each). Between the trimmed V and J ends, which lost 4 bases and 10 bases, there was a span of 23 bases. CDR3 length: 15 residues. Germline V gene sequence: CDR1 MDHEN, CDR2 SYDVKM. The CDR3 is CASSSGVEGREAQYF. The CDR3 DNA is TGTGCCAGCAGTTCCGGGGTTGAGGGGAGAGAGGCCCAGTACTTC.

This clonotype was seen a few times. The chain uses TRBV7-9 and TRBJ1-2, with a weak D call TRBD1 (6 bases). The CDR3 contains 15 residues. The V end was cut by 5 bases, the J end by 4 bases, with 17 bases between. Germline V gives CDR1 SEHNR, CDR2 FQNEAQ (reference sequence). The CDR3 region is CASSPQGRPIYGYTF. The CDR3 nucleotides read TGTGCCAGCAGCCCACAGGGTCGCCCTATCTATGGCTACACCTTC.

This chain uses TRBV2 with TRBJ2-4; the D is unclear. The end of the DNA fits TRBJ2-7 better, so the J call may be wrong. The CDR3 has 12 amino acids. The V gene's germline CDR1 is SNHLY and CDR2 FYNNEI. CDR3 loop: CASSASNYEQYF. CDR3 nucleotide sequence: TGTGCCAGCTCCGCTTCGAACTACGAGCAGTACTTC.

This clonotype was seen many times. The chain links TRBV5-6 to TRBJ2-1, with D uncertain. This CDR3 spans 12 amino acids. V lost 0 bases and J 7 bases, leaving 5 bases between the germline ends. Germline V gene data show CDR1 as SGHDT and CDR2 as YYEEEE. The CDR3 DNA sequence: TGTGCCAGCAGCTTGGCGAATAATGAGCAGTTCTTC. Protein: CASSLANNEQFF.

The rearrangement uses TRBV27 and TRBJ2-7; 10 bases align to TRBD1. J was trimmed by 5 bases and V by 4 bases; bases with no gene match: 11. The V gene's germline CDR1 is MNHEY and CDR2 SMNVEV (reference sequence). The CDR3 totals 16 residues. The CDR3 bases are TGTGCCAGCAGTTCACTCCGGACAGGGGGTAGCCACGAGCAGTACTTC. This encodes CASSSLRTGGSHEQYF.

The chain carries TRBV10-3 and TRBJ2-3; 12 nucleotides match TRBD2. The ends lost 5 bases at V and 3 bases at J; junction bases unmatched: 6. In germline, CDR1 is ENHRY, CDR2 SYGVKD. CDR3 size: 16 residues. CDR3 region: CAISFGLAGYTDTQYF. The DNA for the CDR3 is TGTGCCATCAGTTTCGGACTAGCGGGGTATACAGATACGCAGTATTTT.

The chain uses TRBV7-2 and TRBJ2-5; TRBD2 is a possible D gene (5 bases). Looked up from germline, CDR1 is SGHTA and CDR2 is FQGNSA. CDR3 length: 16 amino acids. Trimming took off 5 bases at V and 1 base at J, with 17 bases between the two ends. CDR3 in DNA: TGTGCCAGCAGCCCTGGGAGTATTGGGGTCCAAGAGACCCAGTACTTC. Translated, it gives CASSPGSIGVQETQYF.

This clonotype was recorded once. One junction end does not reproduce the germline sequence, and a read error may be involved. V usage is TRBV13 and J usage is TRBJ1-6; a possible D gene is TRBD1 (5 bases). This CDR3 has 15 amino acids. CDR1 PRHDT and CDR2 FYEKMQ come from the germline V gene (reference sequence). The CDR3 loop reads CASSVGGDGGSPLHF. The CDR3 DNA sequence: TGTGCCAGCAGCGTAGGTGGGGACGGTGGCTCACCCCTCCACTTT.

This clonotype came up once. V and J are TRBV6-6 and TRBJ1-2; maybe TRBD1 (6 bases). The V end lost 6 bases, the J end lost 7 bases, and 15 bases lay between the germline ends. From germline, CDR1 is MNHNY and CDR2 SVGAGI (reference sequence). This CDR3 comprises 13 residues. CDR3 protein: CASSPTEGGGYTF. The CDR3, as DNA: TGTGCCAGCAGCCCCACCGAGGGGGGTGGCTACACCTTC.

The gene calls are TRBV27 and TRBJ2-3; 9 nucleotides align to TRBD2. The ends lost 6 bases at V and 2 bases at J; junction bases unmatched: 6. This CDR3 is built from 15 residues. Looked up from germline, CDR1 is MNHEY and CDR2 is SMNVEV (reference sequence). The CDR3 is CASSGLAKVTDTQYF. The CDR3 bases are TGTGCCAGCAGCGGACTAGCGAAGGTCACAGATACGCAGTATTTT.

The chain combines TRBV5-4 with TRBJ2-4; D is perhaps TRBD1 (6 bases). The end of the DNA fits TRBJ2-7 better, so the J call may be wrong. CDR1 and CDR2 (germline): SGHNT, YYREEE (reference sequence). The CDR3 covers 14 residues. The CDR3 sequence: CASRDTGQGDEQYF. The CDR3 DNA sequence: TGTGCCAGCAGAGACACAGGGCAGGGCGACGAGCAGTACTTC.

The rearrangement joins TRBV20-1 to TRBJ1-2; D is uncertain. The CDR3 runs 14 residues. Trimming pared 0 bases from V and 6 bases from J, leaving 14 bases between. Germline V gene data show CDR1 as DFQATT and CDR2 as SNEGSKA (reference sequence). CDR3 in amino acids: CSARDRGKVDGYTF. CDR3 DNA sequence: TGCAGTGCTAGAGATCGAGGGAAGGTCGATGGCTACACCTTC.